This TCR beta chain was captured by sequencing in a study of blood T cell repertoires in COVID-19. About the research overall: Acute and convalescent COVID-19 samples came from the United States, Italy and Spain. In each case, the material was cDNA or gDNA derived from T cells, B-cell-depleted T cells, or PBMCs.

The table came from immunoSEQ multiplex PCR; TCRdb's copy has only in-frame clones and leaves some out. The data show 200,000 to 250,000 clones, 70% to 90% seen once. The clonotype was recovered from a man aged 45 to 65 with acute or convalescent COVID-19. Sequencing was carried out using peripheral blood.

CDR3 sequence reads: CASSLEYNSPLHF. CDR3 nucleotides: TGTGCCAGCAGTTTGGAGTATAATTCACCCCTCCACTTT. The chain employs TRBV27 and TRBJ1-6; D is undetermined. The germline V gene has CDR1 MNHEY and CDR2 SMNVEV (reference sequence). V shed 3 bases and J shed 4 bases, with 4 bases lying between them. The CDR3 has 13 amino acids.